This note documents a single T cell receptor (beta chain) sequence. From germline, CDR1 is PRHDT and CDR2 FYEKMQ (reference sequence). V was pared by 0 bases and J by 6 bases, with 24 bases between. The CDR3 is 18 residues long. Original analysis: The authors estimated nucleated cell counts from reference gene primer amplification. Clones were sequenced by immunoSEQ multiplex PCR, and TCRdb holds only the in-frame ones, with some missing. V and J calls and clone size come straight from that table; D and trimming were deduced from the DNA. This sample has about 120,000 clones, with nearly 90% found just once. This sample was included in a study of blood T cell repertoires in COVID-19. About the study: Samples taken during acute and convalescent COVID-19 were collected in the United States, Italy and Spain. Nucleic acid was either cDNA or gDNA, and it came from T cells, B-cell-depleted T cells, or PBMCs.

Seattle cases were enrolled at active infection and followed longitudinally. This sequence was found in a woman aged 55-69 years with COVID-19, enrolled during active disease. Sample: peripheral blood. J is TRBJ2-7 and V is TRBV13; possibly TRBD1 for D (5 bases). As DNA, the CDR3 is TGTGCCAGCAGCTTAGGGACCGCAGGGTTTATGCCTGGTGGCGAGCAGTACTTC. Translating gives CASSLGTAGFMPGGEQYF.